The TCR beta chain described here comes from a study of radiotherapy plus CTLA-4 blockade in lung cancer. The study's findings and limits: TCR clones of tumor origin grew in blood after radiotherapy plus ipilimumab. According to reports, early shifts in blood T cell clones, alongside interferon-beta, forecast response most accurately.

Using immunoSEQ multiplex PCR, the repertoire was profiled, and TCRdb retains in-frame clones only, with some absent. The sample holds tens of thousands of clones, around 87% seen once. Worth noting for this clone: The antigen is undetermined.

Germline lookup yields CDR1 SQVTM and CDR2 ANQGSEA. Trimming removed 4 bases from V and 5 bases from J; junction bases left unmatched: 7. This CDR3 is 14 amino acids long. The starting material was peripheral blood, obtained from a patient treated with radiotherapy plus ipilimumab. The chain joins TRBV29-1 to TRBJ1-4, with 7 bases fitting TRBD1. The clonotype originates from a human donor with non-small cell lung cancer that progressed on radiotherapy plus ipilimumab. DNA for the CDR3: TGCAGCGTTGCCAGACAGGGTGTGAATGAAAAACTGTTTTTT. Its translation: CSVARQGVNEKLFF. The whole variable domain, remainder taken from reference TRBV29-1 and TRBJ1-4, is SAVISQKPSRDICQRGTSLTIQCQVDSQVTMMFWYRQQPGQSLTLIATANQGSEATYESGFVIDKFPISRPNLTFSTLTVSNMSPEDSSIYLCSVARQGVNEKLFFGSGTQLSVL.